This T cell receptor (beta chain) was identified during a study of cytomegalovirus exposure and HLA in healthy donors. Overall study findings and caveats: In an earlier analysis, about 87% or about 30%: the productive usage of most TCR beta V segments.

Both 60 Vbeta primers and 13 Jbeta primers went into the PCR. Measured with immunoSEQ multiplex PCR; TCRdb has only the in-frame clones, and not every one. The sample includes some 250,000 clones, roughly 82% of them seen just once. This clone has a handful of counts. Its antigen is undetermined. Unmatched junction bases numbered 1, after V lost 0 bases and J lost 4 bases. This CDR3 comprises 14 residues. Germline lookup yields CDR1 SGDLS and CDR2 YYNGEE. The J gene is TRBJ2-3, the V gene TRBV9; the match to TRBD2 covers 8 bases. The sequence came from a woman in her forties in good health and CMV-seropositive. The sample taken for sequencing was PBMCs. CDR3 in DNA: TGTGCCAGCAGCGTAGCGGGAGGGGCAGATACGCAGTATTTT. Translation gives CASSVAGGADTQYF. Complete variable domain (other parts from reference TRBV9 and TRBJ2-3): DSGVTQTPKHLITATGQRVTLRCSPRSGDLSVYWYQQSLDQGLQFLIQYYNGEERAKGNILERFSAQQFPDLHSELNLSSLELGDSALYFCASSVAGGADTQYFGPGTRLTVL.